This is a list of T cell receptor beta chains from one sample in a study of monozygotic twins with inflammatory bowel disease. TCRdb re-analyzed the 5' RACE reads; it lists each CDR3 protein once, without DNA. This sample's table reports hundreds of thousands of distinct CDR3 sequences. Sequenced material: blood. The receptors shown here come from a human donor with ulcerative colitis or Crohn's disease, or a healthy co-twin of an affected twin (not recorded which). The CDR3 runs from the conserved cysteine through the conserved F or W. Each record gives: J gene, V gene, CDR3 protein.

>TRBJ1-1|TRBV3-1
CASTPRGGLVSEAFF
>TRBJ2-3|TRBV9
CASSRGGEVDTQYF
>TRBJ1-4|TRBV24-1
CATSPGSRTPREEKLFF
>TRBJ2-3|TRBV27
CASGTGPLATDTQYF
>TRBJ1-2|TRBV7-2
CATGGGGRFYGYTF
>TRBJ2-1|TRBV24-1
CATSDFRGTNDGNEQFF
>TRBJ1-2|TRBV14
CASSRIQGDYGYTF
>TRBJ1-6|TRBV12-3/TRBV12-4
CASSSLLLNSPLHF
>TRBJ1-1|TRBV27
CASSFRTVSEAFF
>TRBJ2-7|TRBV5-1
CASSLAVGQGSIEQYF
>TRBJ2-7|TRBV24-1
CATSDPRDTAYEQYF
>TRBJ2-4|TRBV5-1
CASSVTRGPGAKNIQYF
>TRBJ2-7|TRBV6-1
CASSDFGDTNQYEQYF
>TRBJ2-5|TRBV11-2
CASSLDAGDWETQYF
>TRBJ2-3|TRBV4-3
CASSCAQNGADTQYF
>TRBJ2-4|TRBV18
CASSNSPDSRYYF
>TRBJ2-3|TRBV7-2
CASSLDRTGRLQYF
>TRBJ1-1|TRBV7-9
CASILTENTEAFF
>TRBJ2-7|TRBV5-5
CASSLNDLNPTYEQYF
>TRBJ1-2|TRBV29-1
CSVVEDKPYGYTF
>TRBJ1-6|TRBV7-2
CASSLAQDATNSPLHF
>TRBJ1-5|TRBV29-1
CSVATGVGQPQHF
>TRBJ2-1|TRBV7-9
CASSPSFVLGQGNEQFF
>TRBJ2-7|TRBV7-2
CASSTIAGAYEQYF
>TRBJ2-5|TRBV12-3/TRBV12-4
CASSWDRGQETQYF
>TRBJ1-4|TRBV5-6
CASSLYGGAGEKLFF
>TRBJ2-3|TRBV4-2
CASSQVSASAGTDTQYF
>TRBJ1-1|TRBV18
CASSPNMAGGRYEAFF
>TRBJ1-5|TRBV12-3/TRBV12-4
CASSLGGEPQHF
>TRBJ2-4|TRBV12-3/TRBV12-4
CASTFGPGNSAKNIQYF
>TRBJ2-3|TRBV6-5
CASSYSPGPTQYF
>TRBJ2-3|TRBV7-6
CASSPQTSGGVVDTQYF
>TRBJ2-7|TRBV14
CASSQLGQVYEQYF
>TRBJ2-3|TRBV11-2
CASVLAGTDTQYF
>TRBJ1-4|TRBV20-1
CSARDQGLEKLFF
>TRBJ1-2|TRBV7-2
CASSFGLTGGYTF
>TRBJ2-1|TRBV5-4
CASSWQGAPYNEQFF
>TRBJ2-4|TRBV6-5
CASKGGVGNIQYF
>TRBJ2-3|TRBV30
CAWSASSTDTQYF
>TRBJ2-6|TRBV5-4
CASRSRGTGADVLTF
>TRBJ1-6|TRBV20-1
CSARGPGTSPLHF
>TRBJ1-4|TRBV30
CAWSVPLNEKLFF
>TRBJ1-1|TRBV5-4
CASSLAVRDTEAFF
>TRBJ2-2|TRBV11-2
CASSLGMTENTGELFF
>TRBJ2-4|TRBV7-2
CASSPYGAKNIQYF